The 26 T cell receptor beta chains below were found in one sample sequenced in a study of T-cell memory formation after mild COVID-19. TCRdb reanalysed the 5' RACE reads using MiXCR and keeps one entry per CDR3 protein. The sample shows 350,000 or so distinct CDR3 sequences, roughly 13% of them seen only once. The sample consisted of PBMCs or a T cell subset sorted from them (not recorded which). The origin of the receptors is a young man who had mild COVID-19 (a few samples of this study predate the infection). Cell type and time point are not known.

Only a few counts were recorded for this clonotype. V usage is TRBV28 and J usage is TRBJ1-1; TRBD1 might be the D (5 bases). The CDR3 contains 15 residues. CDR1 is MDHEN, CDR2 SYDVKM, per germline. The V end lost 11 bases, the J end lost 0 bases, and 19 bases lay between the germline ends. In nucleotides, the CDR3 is TGTGCCGCTTACCCTTCGGACACAATGAACACTGAAGCTTTCTTT. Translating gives CAAYPSDTMNTEAFF.

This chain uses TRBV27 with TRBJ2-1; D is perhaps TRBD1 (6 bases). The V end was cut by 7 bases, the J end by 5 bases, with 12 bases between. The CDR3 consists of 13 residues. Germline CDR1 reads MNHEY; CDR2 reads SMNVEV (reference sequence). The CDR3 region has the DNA TGTGCCAGCAAGGGGGATCGGGACAATGAGCAGTTCTTC. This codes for CASKGDRDNEQFF.

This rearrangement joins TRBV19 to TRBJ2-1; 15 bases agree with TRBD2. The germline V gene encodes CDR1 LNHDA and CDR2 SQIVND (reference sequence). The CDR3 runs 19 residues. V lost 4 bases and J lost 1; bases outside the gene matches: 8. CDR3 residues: CASSRRIGTSGGSYNEQFF. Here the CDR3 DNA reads TGTGCCAGTAGTAGACGCATCGGGACTAGCGGGGGGTCCTACAATGAGCAGTTCTTC.

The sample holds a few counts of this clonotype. The CDR3 DNA is TGCGCCAGCAGCCAAGAGTCGGGACTAGCGGCCACAGATACGCAGTATTTT. Residues: CASSQESGLAATDTQYF. The V and J genes are TRBV4-3 and TRBJ2-3; 11 bases are a match to TRBD2. The ends lost 0 bases at V and 2 bases at J; junction bases unmatched: 4. The CDR3 runs 17 residues. Germline V gene lookup returns CDR1 LGHNA and CDR2 YSLEER.

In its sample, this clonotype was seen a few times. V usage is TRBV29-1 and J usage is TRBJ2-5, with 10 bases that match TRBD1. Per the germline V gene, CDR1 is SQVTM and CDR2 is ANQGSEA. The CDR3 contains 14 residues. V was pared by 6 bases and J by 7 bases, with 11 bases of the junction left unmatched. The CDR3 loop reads CSVVGTGDGVTQYF. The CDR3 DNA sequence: TGCAGCGTGGTCGGGACAGGGGACGGAGTGACCCAGTACTTC.

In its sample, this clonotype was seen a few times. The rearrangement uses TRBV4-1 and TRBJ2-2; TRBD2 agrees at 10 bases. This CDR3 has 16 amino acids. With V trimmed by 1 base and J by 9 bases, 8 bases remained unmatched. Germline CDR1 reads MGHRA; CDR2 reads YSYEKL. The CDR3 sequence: CASSQGLAGGSRELFF. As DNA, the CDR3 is TGCGCCAGCAGCCAAGGATTAGCGGGGGGCTCAAGGGAGCTGTTTTTT.

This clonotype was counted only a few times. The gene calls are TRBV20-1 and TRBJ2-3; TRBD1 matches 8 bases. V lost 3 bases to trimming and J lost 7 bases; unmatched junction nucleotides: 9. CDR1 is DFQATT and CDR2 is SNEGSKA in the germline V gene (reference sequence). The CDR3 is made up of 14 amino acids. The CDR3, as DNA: TGCAGTGCTAGCTCAGGGGGCGAAGGATATACGCAGTATTTT. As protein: CSASSGGEGYTQYF.

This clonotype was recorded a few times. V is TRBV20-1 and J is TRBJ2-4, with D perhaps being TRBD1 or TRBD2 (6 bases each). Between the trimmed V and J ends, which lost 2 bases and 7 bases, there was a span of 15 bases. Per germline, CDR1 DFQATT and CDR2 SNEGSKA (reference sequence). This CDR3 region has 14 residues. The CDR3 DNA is TGCAGTGCTAGACACAGGGAAGGGAGGAACATTCAGTACTTC. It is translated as CSARHREGRNIQYF.

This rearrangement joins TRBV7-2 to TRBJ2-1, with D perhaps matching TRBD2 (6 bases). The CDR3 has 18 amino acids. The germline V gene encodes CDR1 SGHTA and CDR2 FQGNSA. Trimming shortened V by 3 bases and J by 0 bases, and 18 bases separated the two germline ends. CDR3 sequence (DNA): TGTGCCAGCAGCTTTAAGTCCCCGGGACTTCTCTCCTACAATGAGCAGTTCTTC. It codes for CASSFKSPGLLSYNEQFF.

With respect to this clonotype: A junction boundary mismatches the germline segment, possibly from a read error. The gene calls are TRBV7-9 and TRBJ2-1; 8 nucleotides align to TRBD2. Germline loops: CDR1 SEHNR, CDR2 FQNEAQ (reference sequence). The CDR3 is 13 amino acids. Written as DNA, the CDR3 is TGTGCCAGCACGTCGGGGGGGGCCCCGCAGGTGGTCTTC. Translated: CASTSGGAPQVVF.

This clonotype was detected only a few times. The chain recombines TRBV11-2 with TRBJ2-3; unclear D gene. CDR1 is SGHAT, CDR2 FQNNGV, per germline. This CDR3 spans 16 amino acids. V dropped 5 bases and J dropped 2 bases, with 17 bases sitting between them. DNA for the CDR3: TGTGCCAGCAGCCCCCTACTCGCGGAGTCCACAGATACGCAGTATTTT. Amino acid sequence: CASSPLLAESTDTQYF.

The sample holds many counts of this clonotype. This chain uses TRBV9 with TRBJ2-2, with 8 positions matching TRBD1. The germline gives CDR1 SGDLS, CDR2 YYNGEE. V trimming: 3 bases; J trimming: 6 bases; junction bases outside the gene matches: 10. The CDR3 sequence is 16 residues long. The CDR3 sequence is CASSDWDRLFAGELFF. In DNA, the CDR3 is TGTGCCAGCAGCGATTGGGACAGGTTATTCGCCGGGGAGCTGTTTTTT.

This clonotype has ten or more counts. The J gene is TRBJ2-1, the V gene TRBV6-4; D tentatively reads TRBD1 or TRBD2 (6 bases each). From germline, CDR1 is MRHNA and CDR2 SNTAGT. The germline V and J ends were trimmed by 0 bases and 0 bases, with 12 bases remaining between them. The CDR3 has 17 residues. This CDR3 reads CASSDSHEGGSYNEQFF. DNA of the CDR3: TGTGCCAGCAGTGACTCGCACGAGGGGGGCTCCTACAATGAGCAGTTCTTC.

The CDR3 sequence is CASSGTGDNEKLFF. In DNA, the CDR3 is TGCGCCAGCAGCGGCACAGGGGATAATGAAAAACTGTTTTTT. The chain links TRBV5-1 to TRBJ1-4; TRBD1 matches 7 bases. CDR1 and CDR2 (germline): SGHRS, YFSETQ. The trim removed 4 bases at V and 4 bases at J, leaving 4 bases unmatched. The CDR3 extends over 14 amino acids.

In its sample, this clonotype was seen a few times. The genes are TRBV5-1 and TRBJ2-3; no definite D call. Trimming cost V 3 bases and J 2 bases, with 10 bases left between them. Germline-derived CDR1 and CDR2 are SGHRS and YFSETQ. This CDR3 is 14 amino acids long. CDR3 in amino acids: CASSSRLATDTQYF. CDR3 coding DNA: TGCGCCAGCAGCTCAAGACTGGCCACAGATACGCAGTATTTT. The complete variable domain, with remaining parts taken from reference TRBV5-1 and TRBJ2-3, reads KAGVTQTPRYLIKTRGQQVTLSCSPISGHRSVSWYQQTPGQGLQFLFEYFSETQRNKGNFPGRFSGRQFSNSRSEMNVSTLELGDSALYLCASSSRLATDTQYFGPGTRLTVL.

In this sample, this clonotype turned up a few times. For the CDR3, the DNA is TGTGCCAGCAGCTTAAGCGGGGCGGCGGATACGCAGTATTTT. This translates into CASSLSGAADTQYF. The chain combines TRBV5-4 with TRBJ2-3, with TRBD2 matching over 7 bases. The V gene's germline CDR1 is SGHNT and CDR2 YYREEE (reference sequence). This CDR3 is 14 amino acids long. V lost 2 bases and J lost 6; bases outside the gene matches: 6. The variable domain in full, completed from reference TRBV5-4 and TRBJ2-3, reads ETGVTQSPTHLIKTRGQQVTLRCSSQSGHNTVSWYQQALGQGPQFIFQYYREEENGRGNFPPRFSGLQFPNYSSELNVNALELDDSALYLCASSLSGAADTQYFGPGTRLTVL.

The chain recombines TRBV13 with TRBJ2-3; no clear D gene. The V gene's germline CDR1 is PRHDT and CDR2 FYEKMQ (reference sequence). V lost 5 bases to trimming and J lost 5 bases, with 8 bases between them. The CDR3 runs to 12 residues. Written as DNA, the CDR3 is TGTGCCAGCAGCGTGGCCCAAGATACGCAGTATTTT. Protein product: CASSVAQDTQYF.

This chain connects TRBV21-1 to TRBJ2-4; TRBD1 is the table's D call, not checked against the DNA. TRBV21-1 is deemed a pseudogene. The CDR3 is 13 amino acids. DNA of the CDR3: TGTGCCAGCAGTGGGGCGGCCAAAAACATTCAGTACTTC. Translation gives CASSGAAKNIQYF.

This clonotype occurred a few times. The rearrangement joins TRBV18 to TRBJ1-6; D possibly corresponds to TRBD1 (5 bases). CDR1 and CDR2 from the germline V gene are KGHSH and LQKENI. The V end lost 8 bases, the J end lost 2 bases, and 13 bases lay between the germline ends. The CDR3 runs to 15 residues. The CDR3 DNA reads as TGTGCCAGCACTCAGGGTCATCCCTATAATTCACCCCTCCACTTT. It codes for CASTQGHPYNSPLHF. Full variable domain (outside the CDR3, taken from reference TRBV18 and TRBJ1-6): NAGVMQNPRHLVRRRGQEARLRCSPMKGHSHVYWYRQLPEEGLKFMVYLQKENIIDESGMPKERFSAEFPKEGPSILRIQQVVRGDSAAYFCASTQGHPYNSPLHFGNGTRLTVT.

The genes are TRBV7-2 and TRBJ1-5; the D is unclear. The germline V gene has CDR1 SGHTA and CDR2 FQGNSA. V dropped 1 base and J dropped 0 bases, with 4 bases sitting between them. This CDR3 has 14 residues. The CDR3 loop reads CASSLDYSNQPQHF. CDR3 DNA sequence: TGTGCCAGCAGCTTAGATTATAGCAATCAGCCCCAGCATTTT.

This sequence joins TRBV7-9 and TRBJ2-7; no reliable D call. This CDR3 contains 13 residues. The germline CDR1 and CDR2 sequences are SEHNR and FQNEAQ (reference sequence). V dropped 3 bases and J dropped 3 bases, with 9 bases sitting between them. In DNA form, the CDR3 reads TGTGCCAGCAGCTTTAATAGTAACTACGAGCAGTACTTC. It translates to CASSFNSNYEQYF.

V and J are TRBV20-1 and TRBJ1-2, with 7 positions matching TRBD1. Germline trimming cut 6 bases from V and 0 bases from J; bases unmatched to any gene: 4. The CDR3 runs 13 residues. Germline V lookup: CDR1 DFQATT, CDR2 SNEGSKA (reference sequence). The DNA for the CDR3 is TGCAGTGCCAGGGGGGCGGCTAACTATGGCTACACCTTC. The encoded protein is CSARGAANYGYTF.

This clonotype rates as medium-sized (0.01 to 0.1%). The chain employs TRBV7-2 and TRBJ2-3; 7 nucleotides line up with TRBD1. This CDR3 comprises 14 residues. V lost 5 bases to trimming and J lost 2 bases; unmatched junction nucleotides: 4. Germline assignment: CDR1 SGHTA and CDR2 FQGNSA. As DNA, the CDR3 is TGTGCCAGCAGCCCGGACAGGAACACAGATACGCAGTATTTT. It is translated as CASSPDRNTDTQYF.

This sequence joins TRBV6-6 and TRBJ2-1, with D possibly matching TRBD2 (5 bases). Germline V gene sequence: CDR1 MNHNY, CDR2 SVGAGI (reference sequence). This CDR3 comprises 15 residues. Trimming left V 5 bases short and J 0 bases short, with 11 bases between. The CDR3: CASSRLLSSYNEQFF. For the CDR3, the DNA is TGTGCCAGCAGTAGACTACTGAGCTCCTACAATGAGCAGTTCTTC.

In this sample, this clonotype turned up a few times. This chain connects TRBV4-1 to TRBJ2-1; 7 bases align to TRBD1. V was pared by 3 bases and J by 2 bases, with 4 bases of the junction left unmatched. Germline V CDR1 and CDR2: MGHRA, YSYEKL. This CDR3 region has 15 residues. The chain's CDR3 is CASSHRDSAYNEQFF. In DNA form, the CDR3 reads TGCGCCAGCAGCCACCGGGACAGTGCCTACAATGAGCAGTTCTTC.

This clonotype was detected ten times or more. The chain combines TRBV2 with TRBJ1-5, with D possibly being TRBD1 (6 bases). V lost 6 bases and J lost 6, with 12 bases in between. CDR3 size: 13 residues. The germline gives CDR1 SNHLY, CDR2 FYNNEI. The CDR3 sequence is CASRQGGGQPQHF. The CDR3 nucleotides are TGTGCCAGCAGACAGGGAGGGGGTCAGCCCCAGCATTTT.